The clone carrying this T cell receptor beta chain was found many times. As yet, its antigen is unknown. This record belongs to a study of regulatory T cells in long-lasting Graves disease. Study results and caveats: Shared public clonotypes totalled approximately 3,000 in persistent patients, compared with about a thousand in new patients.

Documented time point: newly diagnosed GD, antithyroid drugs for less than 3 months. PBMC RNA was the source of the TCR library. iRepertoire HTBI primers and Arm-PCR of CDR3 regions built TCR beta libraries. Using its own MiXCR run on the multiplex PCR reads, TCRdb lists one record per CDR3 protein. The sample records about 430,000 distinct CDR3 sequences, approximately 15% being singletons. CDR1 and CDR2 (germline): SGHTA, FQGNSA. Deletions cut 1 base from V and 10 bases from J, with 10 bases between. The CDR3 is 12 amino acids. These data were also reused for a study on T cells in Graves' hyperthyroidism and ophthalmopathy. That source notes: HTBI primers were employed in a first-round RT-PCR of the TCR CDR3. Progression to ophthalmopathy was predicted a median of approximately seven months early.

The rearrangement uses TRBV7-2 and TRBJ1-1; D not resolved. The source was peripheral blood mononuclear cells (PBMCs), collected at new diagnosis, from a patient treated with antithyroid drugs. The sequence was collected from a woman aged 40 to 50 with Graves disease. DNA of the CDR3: TGTGCCAGCAGCTTAGAGGTTGGTGTAGCTTTCTTT. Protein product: CASSLEVGVAFF.